This is a list of T cell receptor beta chains from one sample in a study of cytomegalovirus exposure and HLA in healthy donors. The assay was immunoSEQ multiplex PCR, and TCRdb's table has in-frame clones only and misses some. Of roughly 170,000 clones in the sample, 65% to 80% were seen once. Sequencing was carried out using PBMCs. These receptor sequences come from a woman aged 30 to 39 in good health and CMV-seronegative. The CDR3 runs from the conserved cysteine through the conserved F or W. Fields, in order: D gene, V gene, clone size, J gene, CDR3 protein, CDR3 DNA. A D gene is named only where the DNA matches it firmly. Rows may omit the clone size; those that give it use once, few, many or a size class.

D gene: TRBD2
V gene: TRBV5-6
clone size: .
J gene: TRBJ2-3
CDR3 protein: CASSLTVLAATDTQYF
CDR3 DNA: TGTGCCAGCAGCCTCACGGTTCTAGCGGCCACAGATACGCAGTATTTT

D gene: TRBD2
V gene: TRBV2
clone size: .
J gene: TRBJ2-1
CDR3 protein: CASCEREGPSNEQFF
CDR3 DNA: TGTGCCAGCTGCGAGCGGGAGGGTCCCTCGAATGAGCAGTTCTTC

D gene: TRBD2
V gene: TRBV4-3
clone size: .
J gene: TRBJ2-2
CDR3 protein: CASSQVAGGYGGELFF
CDR3 DNA: TGCGCCAGCAGCCAAGTTGCGGGAGGGTATGGCGGGGAGCTGTTTTTT

D gene: TRBD2
V gene: TRBV11-2
clone size: .
J gene: TRBJ2-7
CDR3 protein: CASSVSGGASYEQYF
CDR3 DNA: TGTGCCAGCAGCGTCAGCGGGGGGGCGAGCTACGAGCAGTACTTC

D gene: TRBD1
V gene: TRBV14
clone size: .
J gene: TRBJ2-7
CDR3 protein: CASSVSGGRGEQYF
CDR3 DNA: TGTGCCAGCAGCGTCTCAGGGGGACGAGGCGAGCAGTACTTC

D gene: TRBD2
V gene: TRBV5-8
clone size: .
J gene: TRBJ2-7
CDR3 protein: CASSFPTIAGLYEQYF
CDR3 DNA: TGTGCCAGCAGCTTCCCCACTATAGCGGGGCTCTACGAGCAGTACTTC

D gene: TRBD2
V gene: TRBV27
clone size: .
J gene: TRBJ2-5
CDR3 protein: CASSLKGFGLAGGLETQYF
CDR3 DNA: TGTGCCAGCAGTTTAAAAGGGTTTGGGCTAGCGGGAGGGTTGGAGACCCAGTACTTC

D gene: .
V gene: TRBV11-2
clone size: .
J gene: TRBJ1-1
CDR3 protein: CASSYYTEAFF
CDR3 DNA: TGTGCCAGCAGCTACTACACTGAAGCTTTCTTT

D gene: .
V gene: TRBV10-3
clone size: once
J gene: TRBJ2-3
CDR3 protein: CAISGGPGLASTDTQYF
CDR3 DNA: TGTGCCATCAGTGGCGGCCCAGGGTTGGCGAGCACAGATACGCAGTATTTT

D gene: .
V gene: TRBV5-6
clone size: .
J gene: TRBJ2-1
CDR3 protein: CASSFGTLGLNEQFF
CDR3 DNA: TGTGCCAGCAGTTTCGGGACTTTGGGCTTGAATGAGCAGTTCTTC

D gene: TRBD2
V gene: TRBV9
clone size: few
J gene: TRBJ2-5
CDR3 protein: CASSVGTSAMGRETQYF
CDR3 DNA: TGTGCCAGCAGCGTCGGGACTAGCGCCATGGGGAGGGAGACCCAGTACTTC

D gene: TRBD1
V gene: TRBV4-2
clone size: .
J gene: TRBJ1-2
CDR3 protein: CASSQERRQGNGYTF
CDR3 DNA: TGTGCCAGCAGCCAAGAGCGCCGACAGGGTAATGGCTACACCTTC

D gene: TRBD1
V gene: TRBV28
clone size: .
J gene: TRBJ2-7
CDR3 protein: CASSLTGAVHEQYF
CDR3 DNA: TGTGCCAGCAGTCTCACAGGGGCGGTCCACGAGCAGTACTTC

D gene: .
V gene: TRBV2
clone size: few
J gene: TRBJ1-2
CDR3 protein: CASIPSTGYGYPF
CDR3 DNA: TGTGCCAGCATACCTAGCACTGGCTATGGCTACCCCTTC

D gene: TRBD1
V gene: TRBV9
clone size: .
J gene: TRBJ1-3
CDR3 protein: CASSVWDRGNTIYF
CDR3 DNA: TGTGCCAGCAGCGTTTGGGACAGGGGGAACACCATATATTTT

D gene: .
V gene: TRBV18
clone size: .
J gene: TRBJ1-1
CDR3 protein: CASSPSGSNTEAFF
CDR3 DNA: TGTGCCAGCTCACCATCGGGGTCGAACACTGAAGCTTTCTTT

D gene: .
V gene: TRBV6-5
clone size: .
J gene: TRBJ1-2
CDR3 protein: CASSYSKRGGYTF
CDR3 DNA: TGTGCCAGCAGTTACTCGAAGCGAGGCGGCTACACCTTC

D gene: TRBD1
V gene: TRBV7-3
clone size: .
J gene: TRBJ1-6
CDR3 protein: CASSLLLQGASSPLHF
CDR3 DNA: TGTGCCAGCAGCTTATTATTGCAGGGGGCTAGTTCACCCCTCCACTTT

D gene: .
V gene: TRBV7-3
clone size: .
J gene: TRBJ1-2
CDR3 protein: CASSSLRGGYPF
CDR3 DNA: TGTGCCAGCAGCTCCTTAAGAGGTGGCTACCCCTTC

D gene: TRBD1
V gene: TRBV5-1
clone size: .
J gene: TRBJ1-2
CDR3 protein: CASSPDRGTSYTF
CDR3 DNA: TGCGCCAGCAGCCCGGACAGGGGGACGAGCTACACCTTC

D gene: TRBD2
V gene: TRBV11-2
clone size: .
J gene: TRBJ2-1
CDR3 protein: CASSLLSGRQQFF
CDR3 DNA: TGTGCCAGCAGCTTATTAAGCGGGAGGCAGCAGTTCTTC

D gene: TRBD1
V gene: TRBV19
clone size: .
J gene: TRBJ1-5
CDR3 protein: CASRRILGQGERPQHF
CDR3 DNA: TGTGCCAGTCGAAGAATTCTTGGACAGGGAGAAAGGCCCCAGCATTTT

D gene: .
V gene: TRBV5-6
clone size: .
J gene: TRBJ1-1
CDR3 protein: CASRPLTGSKNTEAFF
CDR3 DNA: TGTGCCAGCAGACCCCTAACAGGGTCTAAAAACACTGAAGCTTTCTTT

D gene: TRBD2
V gene: TRBV4-2
clone size: once
J gene: TRBJ2-1
CDR3 protein: CASSQKGTSGGVNEQFF
CDR3 DNA: TGTGCCAGCAGCCAAAAGGGTACTAGCGGGGGGGTAAATGAGCAGTTCTTC

D gene: TRBD1
V gene: TRBV7-2
clone size: .
J gene: TRBJ1-2
CDR3 protein: CASSLHRGNYGYTF
CDR3 DNA: TGTGCCAGCAGCTTACACAGGGGGAACTATGGCTACACCTTC

D gene: TRBD1
V gene: TRBV10-1
clone size: .
J gene: TRBJ2-7
CDR3 protein: CASSESVDPGQGAFEQYF
CDR3 DNA: TGCGCCAGCAGTGAGTCGGTTGACCCGGGACAGGGAGCATTCGAGCAGTACTTC

D gene: TRBD2
V gene: TRBV4-1
clone size: few
J gene: TRBJ2-2
CDR3 protein: CASMWTSDTGELFF
CDR3 DNA: TGCGCCAGCATGTGGACTAGCGACACCGGGGAGCTGTTTTTT

D gene: .
V gene: TRBV14
clone size: .
J gene: TRBJ2-3
CDR3 protein: CASSWTRGVDTQYF
CDR3 DNA: TGTGCCAGCAGCTGGACCCGCGGGGTTGATACGCAGTATTTT

D gene: TRBD2
V gene: TRBV7-3
clone size: .
J gene: TRBJ2-1
CDR3 protein: CASSSHGAGGQNNEQFF
CDR3 DNA: TGTGCCAGCAGCTCCCATGGAGCGGGAGGCCAAAACAATGAGCAGTTCTTC

D gene: TRBD2
V gene: TRBV7-3
clone size: few
J gene: TRBJ2-1
CDR3 protein: CASSLASGKYNEQFF
CDR3 DNA: TGTGCCAGCAGCTTAGCTAGCGGGAAATACAATGAGCAGTTCTTC

D gene: .
V gene: TRBV2
clone size: few
J gene: TRBJ1-4
CDR3 protein: CASSGQAGVNEKLFF
CDR3 DNA: TGTGCCAGCAGTGGACAGGCCGGGGTGAATGAAAAACTGTTTTTT

D gene: .
V gene: TRBV11-1
clone size: .
J gene: TRBJ2-7
CDR3 protein: CASSLATGTMSSYEQYF
CDR3 DNA: TGTGCCAGCAGCTTAGCGACCGGGACAATGAGCTCCTACGAGCAGTACTTC

D gene: .
V gene: TRBV7-2
clone size: few
J gene: TRBJ2-3
CDR3 protein: CASSRLGMDTQYF
CDR3 DNA: TGTGCCAGCAGTCGCCTAGGTATGGATACGCAGTATTTT

D gene: .
V gene: TRBV5-8
clone size: .
J gene: TRBJ2-7
CDR3 protein: CASSPRGTKGVGMYF
CDR3 DNA: TGTGCCAGCAGCCCCCGGGGGACGAAGGGTGTGGGTATGTACTTC

D gene: .
V gene: TRBV11-2
clone size: .
J gene: TRBJ2-5
CDR3 protein: CASSSTPRRAPLMAQYF
CDR3 DNA: TGTGCCAGCAGCTCCACCCCGAGGAGGGCCCCCTTGATGGCCCAGTACTTC

D gene: .
V gene: TRBV7-8
clone size: .
J gene: TRBJ2-7
CDR3 protein: CASSLVAGKGSYEQYF
CDR3 DNA: TGTGCCAGCAGCTTAGTTGCGGGGAAGGGCTCCTACGAGCAGTACTTC

D gene: TRBD1
V gene: TRBV5-6
clone size: .
J gene: TRBJ2-7
CDR3 protein: CASSLYRGAGEQYF
CDR3 DNA: TGTGCCAGCAGCTTATACAGGGGGGCCGGCGAGCAGTACTTC

D gene: .
V gene: TRBV20-1
clone size: .
J gene: TRBJ2-7
CDR3 protein: CSARTGYEQYF
CDR3 DNA: TGCAGTGCTAGGACGGGCTACGAGCAGTACTTC

D gene: TRBD2
V gene: TRBV7-6
clone size: .
J gene: TRBJ2-7
CDR3 protein: CASSLVSGTYEQYF
CDR3 DNA: TGTGCCAGCAGCTTAGTTAGCGGGACCTACGAGCAGTACTTC

D gene: .
V gene: TRBV5-1
clone size: .
J gene: TRBJ2-5
CDR3 protein: CASSGNETQYF
CDR3 DNA: TGCGCCAGCAGCGGCAACGAGACCCAGTACTTC

D gene: .
V gene: TRBV5-1
clone size: .
J gene: TRBJ1-4
CDR3 protein: CASSSDRWSEKLFF
CDR3 DNA: TGCGCCAGCAGCTCCGACAGGTGGAGTGAAAAACTGTTTTTT